The subject of this entry is one T cell receptor (beta chain). Its matching antigen is unknown. The entry originates in a study of cytomegalovirus exposure and HLA in healthy donors. Overall study findings and caveats: In a later analysis, parvovirus B19, influenza, CMV and Epstein-Barr virus appeared linked to several top co-occurrence clusters. Reportedly, fewer N-insertions than the approximately 680-donor mean appeared in an Asian-associated ancestry cluster in a later analysis.

The PCR employed 60 Vbeta primers together with 13 Jbeta primers. Profiled with immunoSEQ multiplex PCR; TCRdb holds only in-frame clones, not every one. The repertoire holds 130,000 or so clones, 75% to 90% seen once, with roughly 6.7% in the top ten. With 8 bases removed from V and 3 bases from J, the gap between germline ends came to 18 bases. Germline V gives CDR1 LGHNA, CDR2 YNFKEQ. The CDR3 has 15 residues. This TCR came from a woman in her 30s in good health and CMV-seropositive. Sequencing was performed on PBMCs. The chain carries TRBV4-2 and TRBJ2-3; possible D gene TRBD1, 6 bases. The CDR3 loop is CASSPGDRETDTQYF. CDR3 in DNA: TGTGCCAGCTCCCCAGGGGACCGCGAGACAGATACGCAGTATTTT.